Sequencing of this T cell receptor (beta chain) was carried out in a study of blood T cell repertoires in COVID-19. About the research overall: Samples of COVID-19 (acute and convalescent) were obtained from the United States, Italy and Spain.

V shed 4 bases, J shed 2 bases, and the junction held 15 bases outside the gene matches. The CDR3 covers 18 residues. CDR1 SGHTA and CDR2 FQGTGA come from the germline V gene. Sequenced by immunoSEQ multiplex PCR; TCRdb stores in-frame clones only, minus some. The data contain 150,000 to 250,000 clones, roughly 94% of them singletons. Sequenced material: peripheral blood. This chain connects TRBV7-3 to TRBJ1-2, with 8 bases aligning to TRBD1. The sequence came from a man aged 30-40 years with COVID-19, enrolled during active disease. The chain's CDR3 is CASSSTSDRERANYGYTF. Here the CDR3 DNA reads TGTGCCAGCAGCTCAACATCGGACAGGGAAAGGGCCAACTATGGCTACACCTTC.